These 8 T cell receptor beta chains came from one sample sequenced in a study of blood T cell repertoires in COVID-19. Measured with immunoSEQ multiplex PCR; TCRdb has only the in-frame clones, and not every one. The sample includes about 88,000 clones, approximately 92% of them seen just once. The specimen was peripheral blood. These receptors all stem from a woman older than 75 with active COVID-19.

This chain's CDR3 is CASSSGTGVVEQYF. The CDR3 nucleotides read TGCGCCAGCAGCTCCGGGACAGGGGTAGTCGAGCAGTACTTC. The chain recombines TRBV5-1 with TRBJ2-7, with 10 positions matching TRBD1. V shed 3 bases, J shed 6 bases, and the junction held 6 bases outside the gene matches. The CDR3 spans 14 residues. Per germline, CDR1 SGHRS and CDR2 YFSETQ.

The DNA of the CDR3 is TGTGCCAGCAGTGAAGCAACGACAGGTGATGGCTACACCTTC. Its protein product is CASSEATTGDGYTF. The V and J genes are TRBV6-1 and TRBJ1-2, with a weak D call TRBD1 (6 bases). The ends were cut back, 0 bases at V and 6 bases at J, with 11 bases in the middle. This CDR3 region has 14 residues. Per germline, CDR1 MNHNS and CDR2 SASEGT.

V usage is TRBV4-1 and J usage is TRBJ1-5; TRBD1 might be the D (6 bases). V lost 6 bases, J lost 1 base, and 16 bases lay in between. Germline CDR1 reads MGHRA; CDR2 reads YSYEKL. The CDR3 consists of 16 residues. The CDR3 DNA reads TGCGCCAGCAGTTCCAAGACAACAGGGAGCAATCAGCCCCAGCATTTT. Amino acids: CASSSKTTGSNQPQHF.

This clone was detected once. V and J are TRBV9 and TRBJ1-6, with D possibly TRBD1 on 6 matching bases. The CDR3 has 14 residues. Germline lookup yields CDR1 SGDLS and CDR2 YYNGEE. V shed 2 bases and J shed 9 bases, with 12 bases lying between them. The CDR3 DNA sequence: TGTGCCAGCAGCGTGACACAGGGTGGTTCACCCCTCCACTTT. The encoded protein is CASSVTQGGSPLHF.

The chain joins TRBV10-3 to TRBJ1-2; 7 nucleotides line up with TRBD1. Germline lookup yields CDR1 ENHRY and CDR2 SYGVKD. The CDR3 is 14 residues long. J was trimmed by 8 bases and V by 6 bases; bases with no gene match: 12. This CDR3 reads CAISRDSERYGYTF. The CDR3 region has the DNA TGTGCCATCAGCCGGGACAGCGAACGGTACGGCTACACCTTC.

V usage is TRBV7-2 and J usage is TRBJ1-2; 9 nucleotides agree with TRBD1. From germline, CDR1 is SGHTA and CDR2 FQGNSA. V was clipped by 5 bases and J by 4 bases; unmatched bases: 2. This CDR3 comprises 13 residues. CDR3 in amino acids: CASSPDRGYGYTF. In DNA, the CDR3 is TGTGCCAGCAGCCCGGACAGGGGCTATGGCTACACCTTC.

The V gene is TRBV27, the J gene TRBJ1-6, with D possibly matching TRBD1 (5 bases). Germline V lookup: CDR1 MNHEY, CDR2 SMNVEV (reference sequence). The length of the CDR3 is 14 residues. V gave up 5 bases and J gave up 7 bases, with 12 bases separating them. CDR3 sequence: CASSPTGRNSPLHF. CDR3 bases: TGTGCCAGCAGTCCCACAGGACGAAATTCACCCCTCCACTTT.

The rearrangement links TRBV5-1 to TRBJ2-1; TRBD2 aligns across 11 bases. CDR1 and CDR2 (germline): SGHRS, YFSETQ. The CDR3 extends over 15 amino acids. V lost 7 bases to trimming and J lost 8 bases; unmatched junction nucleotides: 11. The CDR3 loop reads CASRDTTSGIYEQFF. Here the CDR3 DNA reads TGCGCCAGCCGCGACACGACTAGCGGGATCTATGAGCAGTTCTTC.